The 30 T cell receptor beta chains listed next were all sequenced from one sample in a study of blood T cell repertoires in COVID-19. This table comes from immunoSEQ multiplex PCR, and its TCRdb copy is limited to in-frame clones, with some not included. The sample lists some 180,000 clones, around four fifths seen once, with around 7% in the top ten. Sequencing was carried out using peripheral blood. The receptors were sampled from a woman aged 40 to 50 with COVID-19, enrolled during active disease.

The chain combines TRBV27 with TRBJ1-5; 9 bases are shared with TRBD1. The length of the CDR3 is 16 residues. Germline CDR1 reads MNHEY; CDR2 reads SMNVEV (reference sequence). With 6 bases clipped from V and 1 base from J, the junction kept 7 bases outside the gene matches. The CDR3 nucleotides are TGTGCCAGCAGCCCACAGGGGGCTTGGAGCAATCAGCCCCAGCATTTT. Its translation: CASSPQGAWSNQPQHF.

The rearrangement uses TRBV28 and TRBJ2-5; TRBD2 matches 12 bases. CDR1 is MDHEN, CDR2 SYDVKM, per germline. The V segment lost 5 bases and the J segment 6 bases; nucleotides outside the gene matches: 7. CDR3 length equals 15 residues. CDR3 region: CASSVTSGRSKTQYF. Written as DNA, the CDR3 is TGTGCCAGCAGTGTGACTAGCGGGAGATCAAAGACCCAGTACTTC.

This clone showed up just a few times. The V and J genes are TRBV24-1 and TRBJ2-7; 8 positions agree with TRBD1. The germline gives CDR1 KGHDR, CDR2 SFDVKD. The length of the CDR3 is 13 residues. With 0 bases clipped from V and 6 bases from J, the junction kept 0 bases outside the gene matches. In nucleotides, the CDR3 is TGTGCCACCAGTGATTTGGGACAGGGCGAGCAGTACTTC. Its protein product is CATSDLGQGEQYF.

The chain couples TRBV12-3 or TRBV12-4 to TRBJ2-1; D perhaps matches TRBD1 (5 bases). The CDR3 runs 13 residues. Trimming cost V 3 bases and J 14 bases, with 17 bases left between them. CDR3 DNA sequence: TGTGCCAGCAGTTTGCCAGGGCGCTACTTCGAGTTCTTC. Translation gives CASSLPGRYFEFF.

This clone was seen a few times. This chain joins TRBV3-1 (or the pseudogene TRBV3-2) and TRBJ2-1, with D perhaps TRBD2 (6 bases). Germline V lookup: CDR1 LGHDT, CDR2 YNNKEL (reference sequence). The CDR3 is 16 residues long. V gave up 0 bases and J gave up 3 bases, with 12 bases separating them. For the CDR3, the DNA is TGTGCCAGCAGCCAAGATCCCCCGGAGGGCTACAATGAGCAGTTCTTC. Protein sequence: CASSQDPPEGYNEQFF.

The CDR3: CASSLPTRDTQYF. The CDR3, as DNA: TGTGCCAGTAGTCTCCCAACTAGAGATACGCAGTATTTT. This chain uses TRBV19 with TRBJ2-3, with D perhaps matching TRBD2 (5 bases). Trimming cost V 5 bases and J 5 bases, with 11 bases left between them. There are 13 residues in the CDR3. The germline V gene encodes CDR1 LNHDA and CDR2 SQIVND (reference sequence).

The V call is TRBV10-3, the J call TRBJ1-3; 9 bases align to TRBD1. CDR3 size: 17 residues. Per the germline V gene, CDR1 is ENHRY and CDR2 is SYGVKD. The junction had 11 bases not matched to a gene; V was cut back by 6 bases and J by 2 bases. CDR3: CAIRGDRAHFAGNTIYF. For the CDR3, the DNA is TGTGCCATCAGGGGGGACAGGGCTCACTTCGCTGGAAACACCATATATTTT.

The gene calls are TRBV27 and TRBJ2-7, with 7 bases fitting TRBD1. V dropped 6 bases and J dropped 2; count of bases not matched to a gene: 7. CDR1 and CDR2 from the germline V gene are MNHEY and SMNVEV (reference sequence). This CDR3 spans 14 amino acids. The CDR3 nucleotides read TGTGCCAGCAGCTGGACAGGCGATACCTACGAGCAGTACTTC. Translation: CASSWTGDTYEQYF.

This sequence joins TRBV7-9 and TRBJ2-7, with 13 bases fitting TRBD2. This CDR3 contains 14 residues. J gave up 7 bases and V 6 bases, and 6 bases lay outside the gene matches. CDR1 and CDR2 from the germline V gene are SEHNR and FQNEAQ (reference sequence). The CDR3 loop reads CASRDGLAGDEQYF. In DNA form, the CDR3 reads TGTGCCAGCAGGGATGGACTAGCGGGAGATGAGCAGTACTTC. Drawing the rest from reference TRBV7-9 and TRBJ2-7, the complete variable domain is DTGVSQNPRHKITKRGQNVTFRCDPISEHNRLYWYRQTLGQGPEFLTYFQNEAQLEKSRLLSDRFSAERPKGSFSTLEIQRTEQGDSAMYLCASRDGLAGDEQYFGPGTRLTVT.

The chain couples TRBV7-3 to TRBJ2-3; 9 nucleotides align to TRBD1. J lost 5 bases, V lost 0 bases, and 6 bases had no gene match. The length of the CDR3 is 16 residues. The germline CDR1 and CDR2 sequences are SGHTA and FQGTGA. The CDR3 coding sequence is TGTGCCAGCAGCTTAACGGGGGACAGGGTTTTAGATACGCAGTATTTT. It yields the protein CASSLTGDRVLDTQYF.

This clone occurred once. CDR3 DNA sequence: TGTGCCAGCAGCCGAATTGAGGTGAACACTGAAGCTTTCTTT. Translating gives CASSRIEVNTEAFF. V is TRBV5-4 and J is TRBJ1-1; D is undetermined. The germline V and J ends were trimmed by 4 bases and 0 bases, with 10 bases remaining between them. CDR1 and CDR2 (germline): SGHNT, YYREEE (reference sequence). This CDR3 has 14 amino acids. Combining the CDR3 with reference TRBV5-4 and TRBJ1-1 gives the whole variable domain ETGVTQSPTHLIKTRGQQVTLRCSSQSGHNTVSWYQQALGQGPQFIFQYYREEENGRGNFPPRFSGLQFPNYSSELNVNALELDDSALYLCASSRIEVNTEAFFGQGTRLTVV.

This clone has only a few counts. The chain uses TRBV11-2 and TRBJ2-4; D unresolved. This CDR3 is 16 amino acids long. V lost 5 bases to trimming and J lost 5 bases, with 19 bases between them. In germline, CDR1 is SGHAT, CDR2 FQNNGV. The DNA for the CDR3 is TGTGCCAGCAGCCTTTCTTCTACCAATTTTCAAAACATTCAGTACTTC. Protein: CASSLSSTNFQNIQYF. The whole variable domain, remainder taken from reference TRBV11-2 and TRBJ2-4, is EAGVAQSPRYKIIEKRQSVAFWCNPISGHATLYWYQQILGQGPKLLIQFQNNGVVDDSQLPKDRFSAERLKGVDSTLKIQPAKLEDSAVYLCASSLSSTNFQNIQYFGAGTRLSVL.

This clone showed up just a few times. This chain connects TRBV24-1 to TRBJ1-5, with D maybe TRBD1 (5 bases). The V end was cut by 7 bases, the J end by 2 bases, with 8 bases between. Germline lookup yields CDR1 KGHDR and CDR2 SFDVKD. This CDR3 has 13 amino acids. This chain's CDR3 is CATRGEGNQPQHF. CDR3 nucleotides: TGTGCCACCAGGGGGGAGGGCAATCAGCCCCAGCATTTT.

This clone was picked up a small number of times. This chain's CDR3 is CASSQVDAGGLAGDTQYF. The CDR3 DNA reads TGCGCCAGCAGCCAAGTTGATGCAGGGGGACTAGCGGGAGATACGCAGTATTTT. The rearrangement links TRBV4-1 to TRBJ2-3; TRBD2 matches 12 bases. Germline V gene data show CDR1 as MGHRA and CDR2 as YSYEKL. CDR3 length equals 18 residues. With 1 base clipped from V and 5 bases from J, the junction kept 10 bases outside the gene matches.

The rearrangement links TRBV6-5 to TRBJ2-2; D is undetermined. The germline V gene has CDR1 MNHEY and CDR2 SVGAGI. The V end was cut by 5 bases, the J end by 3 bases, with 10 bases between. There are 14 residues in the CDR3. The CDR3 is CASSLTPHTGELFF. The CDR3 DNA is TGTGCCAGCAGTCTGACTCCCCACACCGGGGAGCTGTTTTTT.

The V call is TRBV12-3 or TRBV12-4, the J call TRBJ2-2; D uncertain. V shed 7 bases and J shed 6 bases, with 6 bases lying between them. The CDR3 is made up of 11 amino acids. The CDR3 DNA follows: TGTGCCAGCACCCGAGCCGGGGAGCTGTTTTTT. Protein: CASTRAGELFF.

This sequence joins TRBV29-1 and TRBJ1-2; 9 nucleotides align to TRBD1. CDR3 size: 14 residues. J gave up 2 bases and V 5 bases, and 6 bases lay outside the gene matches. Germline V gene data show CDR1 as SQVTM and CDR2 as ANQGSEA. This CDR3 reads CSVPGTGSNYGYTF. The CDR3 DNA sequence: TGCAGCGTTCCCGGGACAGGGTCCAACTATGGCTACACCTTC.

The rearrangement joins TRBV27 to TRBJ1-1, with 8 bases that match TRBD1. Unmatched junction bases numbered 9, after V lost 5 bases and J lost 10 bases. Looked up from germline, CDR1 is MNHEY and CDR2 is SMNVEV (reference sequence). CDR3 length: 13 amino acids. CDR3 nucleotides: TGTGCCAGCAGTCTGATCAGGGGGCGCCGAGCTTTCTTT. This gives the protein CASSLIRGRRAFF.

By sample fraction, this clone is medium-sized. This chain joins TRBV2 and TRBJ1-2; 8 nucleotides align to TRBD1. This CDR3 has 17 amino acids. The V gene end was trimmed by 7 bases and the J gene end by 3 bases; junction bases not matched to a gene: 16. CDR1 is SNHLY, CDR2 FYNNEI, per germline. The CDR3 bases are TGTGCCAGCACCGTTCGATTGAGGGACAGGTTTGACTATGGCTACACCTTC. Its protein is CASTVRLRDRFDYGYTF.

The rearrangement joins TRBV6-4 to TRBJ2-7; D possibly corresponds to TRBD2 (5 bases). Trimming stripped 0 bases from V and 7 bases from J, with 16 bases between. This CDR3 is 15 amino acids long. In germline, CDR1 is MRHNA, CDR2 SNTAGT. CDR3 DNA sequence: TGTGCCAGCAGTGACTCCATGGCCGGGATGGAAGAGCAGTACTTC. Translation gives CASSDSMAGMEEQYF.

V is TRBV5-6 and J is TRBJ1-1, with D perhaps matching TRBD1 (6 bases). Per the germline V gene, CDR1 is SGHDT and CDR2 is YYEEEE. The CDR3 spans 16 residues. V lost 2 bases and J lost 0, with 14 bases in between. The CDR3 spells CASSLLTGHLNTEAFF. CDR3 bases: TGTGCCAGCAGCTTACTAACGGGACACCTGAACACTGAAGCTTTCTTT.

As DNA, the CDR3 is TGTGCCAGCAGTGAACCAATTTATGAAAGACAGGGGGGGGACACCGGGGAGCTGTTTTTT. As protein: CASSEPIYERQGGDTGELFF. The chain has TRBV2 and TRBJ2-2, with TRBD1 matching over 9 bases. The CDR3 covers 20 residues. Germline loops: CDR1 SNHLY, CDR2 FYNNEI. V was clipped by 2 bases and J by 3 bases; unmatched bases: 16.

The gene calls are TRBV21-1 and TRBJ2-7; the table's D call TRBD1 went unverified against the DNA. TRBV21-1 corresponds to a pseudogene. There are 13 residues in the CDR3. Here the CDR3 DNA reads TGTGCCAGCAGCAAAGGACAATCCTACGAGCAGTACTTC. As protein: CASSKGQSYEQYF.

This chain joins TRBV10-3 and TRBJ2-5; D possibly corresponds to TRBD2 (6 bases). V lost 4 bases, J lost 1 base, and 7 bases lay in between. Looked up from germline, CDR1 is ENHRY and CDR2 is SYGVKD. This CDR3 spans 13 amino acids. The CDR3 is CAISVGLQETQYF. CDR3 nucleotide sequence: TGTGCCATCAGTGTGGGACTCCAAGAGACCCAGTACTTC.

The chain joins TRBV3-1 (or the pseudogene TRBV3-2) to TRBJ2-7; possibly TRBD2 for D (7 bases). V was pared by 5 bases and J by 3 bases, with 17 bases between. This CDR3 is 15 amino acids long. CDR1 LGHDT and CDR2 YNNKEL come from the germline V gene (reference sequence). CDR3 in DNA: TGTGCCAGCAGCGATACCGTCGGGGGGCTCTACGAGCAGTACTTC. The encoded protein is CASSDTVGGLYEQYF.

The count of this clone is one. The DNA for the CDR3 is TGTGCCACCGACGAAGGGAGACCTAATTCACCCCTCCACTTT. This gives the protein CATDEGRPNSPLHF. The V gene is TRBV6-6, the J gene TRBJ1-6; D gene unclear. Trimming pared 10 bases from V and 6 bases from J, leaving 16 bases between. CDR1 MNHNY and CDR2 SVGAGI come from the germline V gene (reference sequence). CDR3 length: 14 amino acids.

In this sample, this clone turned up once. V is TRBV18 and J is TRBJ2-2; a possible D gene is TRBD1 (6 bases). The germline V and J ends were trimmed by 3 bases and 6 bases, with 17 bases remaining between them. The CDR3 extends over 16 amino acids. Germline CDR1 reads KGHSH; CDR2 reads LQKENI. This CDR3 reads CASSPRGTDASGELFF. The CDR3 DNA sequence: TGTGCCAGCTCACCCAGGGGCACCGACGCCTCCGGGGAGCTGTTTTTT.

In this sample, this clone turned up a few times. This chain links TRBV28 with TRBJ2-7, with TRBD1 matching 7 bases. J gave up 5 bases and V 3 bases, and 13 bases lay outside the gene matches. The CDR3 is 16 residues long. Looked up from germline, CDR1 is MDHEN and CDR2 is SYDVKM. For the CDR3, the DNA is TGTGCCAGCAGTTTGAGGAACGCCGACAGGGCCGACGAGCAGTACTTC. It translates to CASSLRNADRADEQYF.

The chain couples TRBV7-9 to TRBJ2-5; D possibly corresponds to TRBD1 (7 bases). V dropped 5 bases and J dropped 2 bases, with 18 bases sitting between them. The germline gives CDR1 SEHNR, CDR2 FQNEAQ (reference sequence). The CDR3 spans 16 residues. The CDR3 is CASSPRGRGRQETQYF. In DNA form, the CDR3 reads TGTGCCAGCAGCCCACGGGGCAGGGGGAGGCAAGAGACCCAGTACTTC. Together with reference TRBV7-9 and TRBJ2-5, the CDR3 gives the full variable domain: DTGVSQNPRHKITKRGQNVTFRCDPISEHNRLYWYRQTLGQGPEFLTYFQNEAQLEKSRLLSDRFSAERPKGSFSTLEIQRTEQGDSAMYLCASSPRGRGRQETQYFGPGTRLLVL.

This clone appeared a single time. The chain is built from TRBV9 and TRBJ1-5, with 7 bases fitting TRBD1. The V segment lost 3 bases and the J segment 5 bases; nucleotides outside the gene matches: 5. This CDR3 is built from 14 residues. Germline V gene data show CDR1 as SGDLS and CDR2 as YYNGEE. DNA for the CDR3: TGTGCCAGCAGCGCCACAGGGGTTGATCAGCCCCAGCATTTT. It encodes CASSATGVDQPQHF.